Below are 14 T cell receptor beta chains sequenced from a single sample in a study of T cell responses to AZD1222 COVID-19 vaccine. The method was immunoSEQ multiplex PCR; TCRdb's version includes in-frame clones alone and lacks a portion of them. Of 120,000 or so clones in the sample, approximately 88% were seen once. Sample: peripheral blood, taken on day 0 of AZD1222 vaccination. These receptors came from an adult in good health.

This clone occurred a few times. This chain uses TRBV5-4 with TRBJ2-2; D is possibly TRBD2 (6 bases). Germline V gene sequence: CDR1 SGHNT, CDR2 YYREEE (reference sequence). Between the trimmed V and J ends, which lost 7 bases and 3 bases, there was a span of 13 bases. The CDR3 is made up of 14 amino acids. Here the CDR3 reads CASRERRDTGELFF. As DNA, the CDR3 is TGTGCCAGCCGCGAGAGGAGGGACACCGGGGAGCTGTTTTTT.

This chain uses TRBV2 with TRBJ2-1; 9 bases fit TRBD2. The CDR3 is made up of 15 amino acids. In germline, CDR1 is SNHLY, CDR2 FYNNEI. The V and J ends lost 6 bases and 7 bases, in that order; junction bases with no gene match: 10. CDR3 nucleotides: TGTGCCAGCAGACCCTTAGCGGGAGCGCGGAATGAGCAGTTCTTC. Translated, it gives CASRPLAGARNEQFF.

CDR3 in amino acids: CASWSDDSDQPQHF. For the CDR3, the DNA is TGTGCCAGCTGGTCCGATGACTCTGATCAGCCCCAGCATTTT. V and J are TRBV27 and TRBJ1-5; no firm D call. Deletions cut 8 bases from V and 5 bases from J, with 16 bases between. The CDR3 is 14 amino acids. The germline V gene has CDR1 MNHEY and CDR2 SMNVEV (reference sequence).

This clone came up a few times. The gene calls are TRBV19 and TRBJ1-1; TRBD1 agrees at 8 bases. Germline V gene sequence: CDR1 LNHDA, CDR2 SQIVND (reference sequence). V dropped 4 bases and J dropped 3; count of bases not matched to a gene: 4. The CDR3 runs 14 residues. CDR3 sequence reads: CASSTDRGDTEAFF. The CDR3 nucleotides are TGTGCCAGTAGTACAGACAGGGGAGACACTGAAGCTTTCTTT.

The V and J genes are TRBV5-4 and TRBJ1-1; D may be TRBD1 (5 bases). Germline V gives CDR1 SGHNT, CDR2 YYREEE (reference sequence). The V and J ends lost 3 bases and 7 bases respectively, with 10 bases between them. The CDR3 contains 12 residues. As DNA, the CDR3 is TGTGCCAGCAGCTGGGGGGGGAATGAAGCTTTCTTT. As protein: CASSWGGNEAFF.

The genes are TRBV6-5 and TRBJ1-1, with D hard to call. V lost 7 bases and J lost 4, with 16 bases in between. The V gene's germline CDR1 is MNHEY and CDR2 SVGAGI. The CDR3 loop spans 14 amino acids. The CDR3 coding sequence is TGTGCCAGCACCCCAAGGCGCCCAACCACTGAAGCTTTCTTT. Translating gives CASTPRRPTTEAFF.

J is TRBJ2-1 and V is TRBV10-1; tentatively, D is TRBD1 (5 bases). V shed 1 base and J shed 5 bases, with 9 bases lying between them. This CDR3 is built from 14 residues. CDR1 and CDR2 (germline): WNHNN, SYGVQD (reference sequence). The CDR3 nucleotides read TGCGCCAGCAGTGAGTACGACAGAAACAATGAGCAGTTCTTC. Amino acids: CASSEYDRNNEQFF.

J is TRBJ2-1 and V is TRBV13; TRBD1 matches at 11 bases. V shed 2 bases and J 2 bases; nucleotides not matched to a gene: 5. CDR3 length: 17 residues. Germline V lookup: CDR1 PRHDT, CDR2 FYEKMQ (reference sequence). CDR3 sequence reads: CASSLSWGQGAYNEQFF. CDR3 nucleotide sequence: TGTGCCAGCAGCTTAAGTTGGGGACAGGGGGCCTACAATGAGCAGTTCTTC. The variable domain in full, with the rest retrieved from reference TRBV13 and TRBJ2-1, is AAGVIQSPRHLIKEKRETATLKCYPIPRHDTVYWYQQGPGQDPQFLISFYEKMQSDKGSIPDRFSAQQFSDYHSELNMSSLELGDSALYFCASSLSWGQGAYNEQFFGPGTRLTVL.

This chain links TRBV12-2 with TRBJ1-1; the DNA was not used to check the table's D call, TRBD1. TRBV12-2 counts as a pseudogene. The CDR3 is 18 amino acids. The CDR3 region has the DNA TGTGCAAGTCGCTTAGCGTCCCGGGACAGGGGATTGAACACTGAAGCTTTCTTT. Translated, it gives CASRLASRDRGLNTEAFF.

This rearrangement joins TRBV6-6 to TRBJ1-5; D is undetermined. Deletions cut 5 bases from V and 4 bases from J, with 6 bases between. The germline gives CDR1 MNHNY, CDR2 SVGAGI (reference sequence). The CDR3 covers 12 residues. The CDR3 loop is CASSIPNQPQHF. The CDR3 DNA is TGTGCCAGCAGTATCCCTAATCAGCCCCAGCATTTT.

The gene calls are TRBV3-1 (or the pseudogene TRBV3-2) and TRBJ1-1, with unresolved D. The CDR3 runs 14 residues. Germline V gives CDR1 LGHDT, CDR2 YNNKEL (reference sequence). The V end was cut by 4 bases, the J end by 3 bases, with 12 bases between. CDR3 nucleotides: TGTGCCAGCAGCCCGAAGTCTGAGGACACTGAAGCTTTCTTT. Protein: CASSPKSEDTEAFF.

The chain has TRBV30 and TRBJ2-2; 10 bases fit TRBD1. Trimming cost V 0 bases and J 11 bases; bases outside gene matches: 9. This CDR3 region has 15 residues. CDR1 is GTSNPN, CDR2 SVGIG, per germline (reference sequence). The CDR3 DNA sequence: TGTGCCTGGAGTGTGGGACAGGGGCGGGTGGTAGAGCTGTTTTTT. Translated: CAWSVGQGRVVELFF.

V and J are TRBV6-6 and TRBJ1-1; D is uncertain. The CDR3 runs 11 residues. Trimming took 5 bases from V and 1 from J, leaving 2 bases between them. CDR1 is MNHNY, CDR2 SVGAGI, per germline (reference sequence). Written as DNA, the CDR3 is TGTGCCAGCAGTCCGAACACTGAAGCTTTCTTT. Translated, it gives CASSPNTEAFF.

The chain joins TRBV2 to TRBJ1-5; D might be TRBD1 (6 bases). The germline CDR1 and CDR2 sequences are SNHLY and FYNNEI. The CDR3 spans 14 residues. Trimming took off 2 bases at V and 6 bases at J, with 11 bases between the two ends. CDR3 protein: CASSERQVSQPQHF. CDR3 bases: TGTGCCAGCAGTGAAAGACAGGTTAGTCAGCCCCAGCATTTT. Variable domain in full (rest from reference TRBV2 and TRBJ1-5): EPEVTQTPSHQVTQMGQEVILRCVPISNHLYFYWYRQILGQKVEFLVSFYNNEISEKSEIFDDQFSVERPDGSNFTLKIRSTKLEDSAMYFCASSERQVSQPQHFGDGTRLSIL.